What follows is one TCR beta chain and its context. Its specificity is not known. The data belong to a study of shared clonotypes between healthy human individuals. Study findings and constraints: Generally, estimated richness proved larger in naive subsets than it did in memory subsets. Roughly 5% of naive CD4 clonotypes were shared across a handful of donors.

TCRdb keeps only in-frame clones here, not all; method: immunoSEQ multiplex PCR. This table has around 1,100,000 clones, roughly 80% appearing once. The CD4+ fraction was divided into a CD45RA+ naive subset and a CD45RA-negative memory subset. The sequenced sample consisted of memory CD4+ T cells from PBMCs. Subset noted: CD45RA-negative fraction. The source of this sequence is a man younger than 30 in good health. Some clones in this sample may be carry-over from other donors' samples.

The CDR3 nucleotides are TGTGCCAGCAGTTTCCGGGGCGGAGAGACCCAGTACTTC. Translated, it gives CASSFRGGETQYF. The J gene is TRBJ2-5, the V gene TRBV27, with D perhaps matching TRBD1 or TRBD2 (5 bases each). The CDR3 is 13 residues long. The germline V gene encodes CDR1 MNHEY and CDR2 SMNVEV (reference sequence). The germline V and J ends were trimmed by 3 bases and 4 bases, with 9 bases remaining between them.